This TCR beta chain was identified in a study of technical replicates of blood from a handful of donors. Trimming took 3 bases from V and 13 from J, leaving 10 bases between them. CDR1 SGHTA and CDR2 FQGNSA come from the germline V gene. The CDR3 totals 11 residues. Some clones are missing from TCRdb's copy, which holds only in-frame ones; the method was immunoSEQ multiplex PCR. The sample shows over 85,000 clones, around 96% of them seen only once. The chain links TRBV7-2 to TRBJ2-1; TRBD1 is a possible D gene (5 bases). The sequenced sample was T cells isolated from PBMCs. This receptor was taken from a human donor in good health. The CDR3 DNA is TGTGCCAGCAGCTTTTTGCAGGGCCAGTTCTTC. This sequence encodes CASSFLQGQFF.